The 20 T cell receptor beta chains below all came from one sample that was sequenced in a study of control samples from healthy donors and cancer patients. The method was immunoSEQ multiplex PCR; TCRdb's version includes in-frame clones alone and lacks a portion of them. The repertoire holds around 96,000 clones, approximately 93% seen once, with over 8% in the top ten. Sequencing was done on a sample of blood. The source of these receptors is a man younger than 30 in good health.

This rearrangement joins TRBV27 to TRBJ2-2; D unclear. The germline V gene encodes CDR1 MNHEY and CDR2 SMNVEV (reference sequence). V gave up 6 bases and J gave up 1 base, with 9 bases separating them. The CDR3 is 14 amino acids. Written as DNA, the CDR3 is TGTGCCAGCAGGACAAGCCGGAACACCGGGGAGCTGTTTTTT. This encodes CASRTSRNTGELFF.

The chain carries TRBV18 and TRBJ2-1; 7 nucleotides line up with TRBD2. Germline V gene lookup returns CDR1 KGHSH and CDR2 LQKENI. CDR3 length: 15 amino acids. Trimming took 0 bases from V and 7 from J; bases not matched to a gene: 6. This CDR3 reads CASSPPIRGGNEQFF. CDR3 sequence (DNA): TGTGCCAGCTCACCACCAATAAGGGGAGGGAATGAGCAGTTCTTC. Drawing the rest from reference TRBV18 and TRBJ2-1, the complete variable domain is NAGVMQNPRHLVRRRGQEARLRCSPMKGHSHVYWYRQLPEEGLKFMVYLQKENIIDESGMPKERFSAEFPKEGPSILRIQQVVRGDSAAYFCASSPPIRGGNEQFFGPGTRLTVL.

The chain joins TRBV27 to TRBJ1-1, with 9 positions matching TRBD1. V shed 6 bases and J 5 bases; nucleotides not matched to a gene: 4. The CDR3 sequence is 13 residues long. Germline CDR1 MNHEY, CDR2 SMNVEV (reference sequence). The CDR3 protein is CASSYRGRTEAFF. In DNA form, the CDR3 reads TGTGCCAGCAGCTACAGGGGGCGGACTGAAGCTTTCTTT.

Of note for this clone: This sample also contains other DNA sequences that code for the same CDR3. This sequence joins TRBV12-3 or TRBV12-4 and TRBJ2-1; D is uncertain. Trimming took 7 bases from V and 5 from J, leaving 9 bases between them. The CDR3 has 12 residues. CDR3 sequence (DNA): TGTGCCAGCACTCTTTTGGACAATGAGCAGTTCTTC. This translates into CASTLLDNEQFF.

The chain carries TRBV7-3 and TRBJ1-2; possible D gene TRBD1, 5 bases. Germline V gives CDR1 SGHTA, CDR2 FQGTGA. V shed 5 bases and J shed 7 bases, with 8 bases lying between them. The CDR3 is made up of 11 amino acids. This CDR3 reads CASSGGLGYTF. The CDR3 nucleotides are TGTGCCAGCAGCGGGGGACTTGGCTACACCTTC. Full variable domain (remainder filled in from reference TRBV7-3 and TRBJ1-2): GAGVSQTPSNKVTEKGKYVELRCDPISGHTALYWYRQSLGQGPEFLIYFQGTGAADDSGLPNDRFFAVRPEGSVSTLKIQRTERGDSAVYLCASSGGLGYTFGSGTRLTVV.

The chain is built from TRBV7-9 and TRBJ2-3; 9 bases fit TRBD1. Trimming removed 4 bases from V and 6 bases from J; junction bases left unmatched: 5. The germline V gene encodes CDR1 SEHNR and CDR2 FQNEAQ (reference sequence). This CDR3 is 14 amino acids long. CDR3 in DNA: TGTGCCAGCAGCTCTGGACAGGGGAAGGATACGCAGTATTTT. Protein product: CASSSGQGKDTQYF.

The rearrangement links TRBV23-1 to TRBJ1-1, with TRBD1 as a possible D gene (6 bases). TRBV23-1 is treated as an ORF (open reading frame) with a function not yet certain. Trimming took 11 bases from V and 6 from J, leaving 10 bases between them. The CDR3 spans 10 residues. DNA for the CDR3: TGCGCCGTGCAGGGGTCTGAAGCTTTCTTT. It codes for CAVQGSEAFF.

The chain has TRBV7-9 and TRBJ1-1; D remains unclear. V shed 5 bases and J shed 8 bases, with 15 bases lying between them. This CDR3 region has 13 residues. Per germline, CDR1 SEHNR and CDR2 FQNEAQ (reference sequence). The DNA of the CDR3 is TGTGCCAGCAGCCCGCCCTCAAGACTCGAAGCTTTCTTT. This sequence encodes CASSPPSRLEAFF.

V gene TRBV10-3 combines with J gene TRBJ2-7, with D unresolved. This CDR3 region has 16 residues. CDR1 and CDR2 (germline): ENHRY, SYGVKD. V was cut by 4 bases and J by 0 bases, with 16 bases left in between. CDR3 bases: TGTGCCATCAGTGGTCAAAAAAGGGAAACCTCCTACGAGCAGTACTTC. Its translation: CAISGQKRETSYEQYF.

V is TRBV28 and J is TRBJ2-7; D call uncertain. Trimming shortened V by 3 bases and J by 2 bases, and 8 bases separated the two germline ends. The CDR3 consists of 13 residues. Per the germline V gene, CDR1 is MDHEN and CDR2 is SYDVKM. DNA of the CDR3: TGTGCCAGCAGTTTCGAAGGGACCTACGAGCAGTACTTC. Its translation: CASSFEGTYEQYF.

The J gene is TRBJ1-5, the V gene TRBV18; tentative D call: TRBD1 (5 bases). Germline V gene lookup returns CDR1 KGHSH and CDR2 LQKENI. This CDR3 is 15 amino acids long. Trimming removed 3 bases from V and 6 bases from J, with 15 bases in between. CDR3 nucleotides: TGTGCCAGCTCACCTCGGGGCAGAGGCGGTCAGCCCCAGCATTTT. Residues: CASSPRGRGGQPQHF.

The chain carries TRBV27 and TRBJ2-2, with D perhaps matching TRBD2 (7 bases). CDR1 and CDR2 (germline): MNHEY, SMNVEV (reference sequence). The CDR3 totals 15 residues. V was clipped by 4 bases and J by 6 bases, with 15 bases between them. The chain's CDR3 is CASSSGEGEAGELFF. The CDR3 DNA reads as TGTGCCAGCAGTTCCGGGGAGGGGGAGGCCGGGGAGCTGTTTTTT.

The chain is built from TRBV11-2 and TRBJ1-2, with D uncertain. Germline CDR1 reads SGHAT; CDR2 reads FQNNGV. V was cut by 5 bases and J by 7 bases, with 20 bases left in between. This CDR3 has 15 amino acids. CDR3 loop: CASSLRNEWMSGYTF. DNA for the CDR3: TGTGCCAGCAGCCTGAGAAATGAATGGATGAGTGGCTACACCTTC.

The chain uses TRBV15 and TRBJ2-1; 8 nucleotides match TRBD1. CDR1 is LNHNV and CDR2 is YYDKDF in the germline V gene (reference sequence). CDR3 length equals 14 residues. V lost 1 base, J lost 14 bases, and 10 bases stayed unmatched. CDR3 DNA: TGTGCCACCAGCAGAGTTGGGTGGCAGGGGGCAAAGTTCTTC. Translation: CATSRVGWQGAKFF.

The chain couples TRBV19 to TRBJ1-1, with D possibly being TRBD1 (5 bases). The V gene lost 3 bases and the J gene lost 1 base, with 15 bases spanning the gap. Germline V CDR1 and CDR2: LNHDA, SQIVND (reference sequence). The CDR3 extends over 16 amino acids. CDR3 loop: CASSIRKGLTNTEAFF. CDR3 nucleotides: TGTGCCAGTAGTATTAGGAAGGGACTTACGAACACTGAAGCTTTCTTT.

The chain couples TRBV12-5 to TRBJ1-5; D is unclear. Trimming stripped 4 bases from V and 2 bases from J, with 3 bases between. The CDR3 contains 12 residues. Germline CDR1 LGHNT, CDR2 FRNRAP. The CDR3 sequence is CASGYGNQPQHF. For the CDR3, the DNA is TGTGCTAGTGGTTATGGCAATCAGCCCCAGCATTTT. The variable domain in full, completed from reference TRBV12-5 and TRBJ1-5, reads DARVTQTPRHKVTEMGQEVTMRCQPILGHNTVFWYRQTMMQGLELLAYFRNRAPLDDSGMPKDRFSAEMPDATLATLKIQPSEPRDSAVYFCASGYGNQPQHFGDGTRLSIL.

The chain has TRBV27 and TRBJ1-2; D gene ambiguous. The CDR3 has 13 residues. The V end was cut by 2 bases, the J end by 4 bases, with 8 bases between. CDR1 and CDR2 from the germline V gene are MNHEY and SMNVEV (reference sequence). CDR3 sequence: CASSLGERYGYTF. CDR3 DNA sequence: TGTGCCAGCAGTTTAGGAGAACGCTATGGCTACACCTTC.

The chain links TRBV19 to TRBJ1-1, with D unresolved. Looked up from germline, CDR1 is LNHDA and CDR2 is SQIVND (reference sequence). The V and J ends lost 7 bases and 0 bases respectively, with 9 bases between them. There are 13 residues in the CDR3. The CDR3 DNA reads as TGTGCCAGTAAAGGCCAAATGAACACTGAAGCTTTCTTT. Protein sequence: CASKGQMNTEAFF.

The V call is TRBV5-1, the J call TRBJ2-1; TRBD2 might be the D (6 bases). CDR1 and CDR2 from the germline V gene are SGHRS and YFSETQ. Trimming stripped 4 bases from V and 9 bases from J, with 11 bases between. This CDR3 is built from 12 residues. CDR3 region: CASSAGSGEQFF. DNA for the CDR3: TGCGCCAGCAGCGCGGGTAGCGGTGAGCAGTTCTTC.

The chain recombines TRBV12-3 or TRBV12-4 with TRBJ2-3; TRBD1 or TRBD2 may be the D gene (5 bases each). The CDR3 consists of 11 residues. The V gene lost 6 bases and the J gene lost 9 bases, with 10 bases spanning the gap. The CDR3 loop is CASRYGDTQYF. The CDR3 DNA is TGTGCCAGCAGGTACGGGGACACGCAGTATTTT.